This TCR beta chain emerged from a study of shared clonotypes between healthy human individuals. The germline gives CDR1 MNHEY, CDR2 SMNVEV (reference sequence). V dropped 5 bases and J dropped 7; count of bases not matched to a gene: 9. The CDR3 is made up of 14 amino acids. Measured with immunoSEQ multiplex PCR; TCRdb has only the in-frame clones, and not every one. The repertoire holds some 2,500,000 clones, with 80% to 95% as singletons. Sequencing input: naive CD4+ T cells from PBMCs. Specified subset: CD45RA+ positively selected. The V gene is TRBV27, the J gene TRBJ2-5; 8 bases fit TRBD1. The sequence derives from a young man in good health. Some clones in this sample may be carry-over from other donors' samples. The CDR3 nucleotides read TGTGCCAGCAGTCCACTGGGACAGGCAGTGACCCAGTACTTC. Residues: CASSPLGQAVTQYF.